One sample yielded the 3 T cell receptor beta chains listed below, sequenced in a study of T cell responses to AZD1222 COVID-19 vaccine. Sequencing used immunoSEQ multiplex PCR; TCRdb keeps in-frame clones, though not all of them. This sample has about 150,000 clones, with approximately 90% found just once. The sample was peripheral blood, taken 28 days after the second AZD1222 dose. Every receptor here comes from an adult who received the AZD1222 COVID-19 vaccine.

V gene TRBV5-5 combines with J gene TRBJ2-7, with a possible D match to TRBD1 (6 bases). This CDR3 is 15 amino acids long. Germline V gene lookup returns CDR1 SGHKS and CDR2 YYEKEE (reference sequence). Trimming took off 1 base at V and 2 bases at J, with 13 bases between the two ends. Written as DNA, the CDR3 is TGTGCCAGCAGCTTGACAGGGCAAACGACCTACGAGCAGTACTTC. Protein: CASSLTGQTTYEQYF.

This clone has a single count. This sequence joins TRBV19 and TRBJ2-1; 9 nucleotides line up with TRBD2. Losses at the gene ends were 8 bases for V and 10 bases for J; bases not matched to a gene: 6. Germline V gives CDR1 LNHDA, CDR2 SQIVND (reference sequence). This CDR3 has 12 amino acids. The CDR3 region has the DNA TGTGCCAGTGGCAGGCGGGAGGGAGAGCAGTTCTTC. Protein sequence: CASGRREGEQFF.

The chain couples TRBV2 to TRBJ2-3; tentative D call: TRBD1 (6 bases). This CDR3 is 13 amino acids long. Germline CDR1 reads SNHLY; CDR2 reads FYNNEI. V dropped 9 bases and J dropped 2 bases, with 12 bases sitting between them. The CDR3 region is CASHQGNTDTQYF. For the CDR3, the DNA is TGTGCCAGTCACCAGGGGAACACAGATACGCAGTATTTT.